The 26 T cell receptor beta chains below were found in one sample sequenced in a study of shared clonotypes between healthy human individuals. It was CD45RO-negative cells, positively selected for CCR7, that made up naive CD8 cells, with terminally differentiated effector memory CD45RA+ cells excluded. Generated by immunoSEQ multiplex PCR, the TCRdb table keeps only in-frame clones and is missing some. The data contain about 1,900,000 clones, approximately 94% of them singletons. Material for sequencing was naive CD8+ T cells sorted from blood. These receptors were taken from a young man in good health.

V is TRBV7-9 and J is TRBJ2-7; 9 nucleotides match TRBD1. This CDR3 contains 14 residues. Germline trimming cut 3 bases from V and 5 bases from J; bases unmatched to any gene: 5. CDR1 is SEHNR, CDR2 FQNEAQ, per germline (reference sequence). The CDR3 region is CASSFTGGWNEQYF. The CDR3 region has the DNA TGTGCCAGCAGCTTTACAGGGGGCTGGAACGAGCAGTACTTC. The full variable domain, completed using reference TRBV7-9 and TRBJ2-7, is DTGVSQNPRHKITKRGQNVTFRCDPISEHNRLYWYRQTLGQGPEFLTYFQNEAQLEKSRLLSDRFSAERPKGSFSTLEIQRTEQGDSAMYLCASSFTGGWNEQYFGPGTRLTVT.

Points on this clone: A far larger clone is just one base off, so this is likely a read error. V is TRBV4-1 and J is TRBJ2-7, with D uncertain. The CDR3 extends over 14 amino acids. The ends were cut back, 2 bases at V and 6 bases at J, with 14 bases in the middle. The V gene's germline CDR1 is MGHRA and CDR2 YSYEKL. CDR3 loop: CASSQPSTRSEQYF. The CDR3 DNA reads TGCGCCAGCAGCCAACCATCCACAAGGTCCGAGCAGTACTTC.

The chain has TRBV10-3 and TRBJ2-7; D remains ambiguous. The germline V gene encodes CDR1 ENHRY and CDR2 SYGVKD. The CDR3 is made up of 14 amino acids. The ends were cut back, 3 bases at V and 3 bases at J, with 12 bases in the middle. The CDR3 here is CAISDELTNYEQYF. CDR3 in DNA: TGTGCCATCAGTGACGAGCTTACCAACTACGAGCAGTACTTC.

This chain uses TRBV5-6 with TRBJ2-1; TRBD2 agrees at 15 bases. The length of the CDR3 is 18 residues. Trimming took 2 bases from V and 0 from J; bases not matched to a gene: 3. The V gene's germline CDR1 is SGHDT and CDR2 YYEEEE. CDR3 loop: CASSLGTSGGPSYNEQFF. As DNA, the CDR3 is TGTGCCAGCAGCTTAGGGACTAGCGGGGGGCCCTCCTACAATGAGCAGTTCTTC.

The CDR3 DNA reads TGTGCCAGCAGCTTAGCGGGACAAGATGAAATTATTTCTTATGGCTACACCTTC. Protein product: CASSLAGQDEIISYGYTF. This chain links TRBV7-9 with TRBJ1-2; weak D call: TRBD1 (6 bases). The germline V gene has CDR1 SEHNR and CDR2 FQNEAQ (reference sequence). The CDR3 consists of 18 residues. V lost 0 bases and J 5 bases, leaving 22 bases between the germline ends.

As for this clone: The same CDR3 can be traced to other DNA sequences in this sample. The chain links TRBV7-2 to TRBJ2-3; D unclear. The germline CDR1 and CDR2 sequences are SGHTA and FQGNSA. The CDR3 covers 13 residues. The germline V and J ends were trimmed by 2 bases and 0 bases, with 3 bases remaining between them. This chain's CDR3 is CASSLLSTDTQYF. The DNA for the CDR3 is TGTGCCAGCAGCTTACTTAGCACAGATACGCAGTATTTT. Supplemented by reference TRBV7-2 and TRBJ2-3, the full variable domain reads GAGVSQSPSNKVTEKGKDVELRCDPISGHTALYWYRQSLGQGLEFLIYFQGNSAPDKSGLPSDRFSAERTGGSVSTLTIQRTQQEDSAVYLCASSLLSTDTQYFGPGTRLTVL.

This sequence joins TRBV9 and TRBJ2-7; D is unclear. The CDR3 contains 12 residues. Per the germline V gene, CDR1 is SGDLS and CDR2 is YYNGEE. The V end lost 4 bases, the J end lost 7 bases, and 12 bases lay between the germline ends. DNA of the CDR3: TGTGCCAGCAGCACCCGCCCCGGAGAGCAGTACTTC. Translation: CASSTRPGEQYF.

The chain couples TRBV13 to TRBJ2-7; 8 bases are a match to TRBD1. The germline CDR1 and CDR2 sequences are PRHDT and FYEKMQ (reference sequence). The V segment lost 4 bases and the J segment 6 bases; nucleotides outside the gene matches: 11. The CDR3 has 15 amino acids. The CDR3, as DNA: TGTGCCAGCAGCTCTACTGGACAGGGCGGAGGCGAGCAGTACTTC. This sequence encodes CASSSTGQGGGEQYF.

CDR3 in DNA: TGCGCCAGCAGTGAGGACGGGACGGGGTATGAGCAGTTCTTC. Translation gives CASSEDGTGYEQFF. V is TRBV10-1 and J is TRBJ2-1, with D possibly called TRBD1 or TRBD2 (5 bases each). V lost 2 bases and J lost 8, with 13 bases in between. Germline V gene lookup returns CDR1 WNHNN and CDR2 SYGVQD (reference sequence). The CDR3 has 14 residues.

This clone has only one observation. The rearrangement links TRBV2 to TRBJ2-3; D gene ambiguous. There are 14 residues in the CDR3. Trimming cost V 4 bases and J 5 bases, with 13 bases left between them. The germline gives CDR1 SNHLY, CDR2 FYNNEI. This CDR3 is CASSGVSAEDTQYF. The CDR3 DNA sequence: TGTGCCAGCAGTGGGGTTTCGGCGGAAGATACGCAGTATTTT.

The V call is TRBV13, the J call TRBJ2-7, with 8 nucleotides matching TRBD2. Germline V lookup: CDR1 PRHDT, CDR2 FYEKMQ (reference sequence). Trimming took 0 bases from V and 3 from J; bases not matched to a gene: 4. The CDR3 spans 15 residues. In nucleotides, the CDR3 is TGTGCCAGCAGCTTAGGGGGACTAGAGAGCTACGAGCAGTACTTC. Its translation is CASSLGGLESYEQYF.

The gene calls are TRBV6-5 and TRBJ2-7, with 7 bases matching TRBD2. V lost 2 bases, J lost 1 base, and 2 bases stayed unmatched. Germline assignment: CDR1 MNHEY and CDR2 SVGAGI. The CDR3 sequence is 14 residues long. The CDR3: CASSYVRESYEQYF. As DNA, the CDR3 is TGTGCCAGCAGTTACGTGCGGGAGTCCTACGAGCAGTACTTC.

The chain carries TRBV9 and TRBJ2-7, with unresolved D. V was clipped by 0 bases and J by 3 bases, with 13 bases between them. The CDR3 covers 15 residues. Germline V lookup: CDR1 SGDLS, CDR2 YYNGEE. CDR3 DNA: TGTGCCAGCAGCGTAGCTGGGGATTCCCGCTACGAGCAGTACTTC. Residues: CASSVAGDSRYEQYF.

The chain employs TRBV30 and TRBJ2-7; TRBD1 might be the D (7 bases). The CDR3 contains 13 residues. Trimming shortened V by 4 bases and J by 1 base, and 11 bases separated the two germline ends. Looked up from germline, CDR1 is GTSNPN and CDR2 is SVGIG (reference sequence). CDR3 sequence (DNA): TGTGCCTGGAAGCCAGGGGGGTCCTACGAGCAGTACTTC. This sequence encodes CAWKPGGSYEQYF.

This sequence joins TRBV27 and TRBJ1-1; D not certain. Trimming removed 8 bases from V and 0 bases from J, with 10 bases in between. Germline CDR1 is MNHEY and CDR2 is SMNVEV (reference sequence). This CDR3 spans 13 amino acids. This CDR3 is CASRSIMNTEAFF. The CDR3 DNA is TGTGCCAGCCGGTCGATCATGAACACTGAAGCTTTCTTT.

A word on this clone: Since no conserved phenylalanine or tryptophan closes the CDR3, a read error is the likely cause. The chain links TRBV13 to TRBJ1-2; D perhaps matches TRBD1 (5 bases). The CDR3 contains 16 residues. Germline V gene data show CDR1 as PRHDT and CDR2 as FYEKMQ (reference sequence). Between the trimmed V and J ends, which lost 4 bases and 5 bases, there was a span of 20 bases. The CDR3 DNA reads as TGTGCCAGCAGCTCCCATCTTGAACAGGTGGATTATGGCTACACCTCC. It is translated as CASSSHLEQVDYGYTS.

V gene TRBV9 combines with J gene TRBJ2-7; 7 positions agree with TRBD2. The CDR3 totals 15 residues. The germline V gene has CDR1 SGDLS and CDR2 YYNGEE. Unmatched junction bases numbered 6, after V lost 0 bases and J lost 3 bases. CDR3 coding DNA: TGTGCCAGCAGCGTAGGGGGAGGGATAGGCTACGAGCAGTACTTC. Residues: CASSVGGGIGYEQYF.

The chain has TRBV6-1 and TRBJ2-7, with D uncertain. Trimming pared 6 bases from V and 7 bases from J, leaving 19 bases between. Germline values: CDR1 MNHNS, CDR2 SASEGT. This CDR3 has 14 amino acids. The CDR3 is CASRRGELWSEQYF. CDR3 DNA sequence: TGTGCCAGCAGGAGAGGTGAACTGTGGTCTGAGCAGTACTTC.

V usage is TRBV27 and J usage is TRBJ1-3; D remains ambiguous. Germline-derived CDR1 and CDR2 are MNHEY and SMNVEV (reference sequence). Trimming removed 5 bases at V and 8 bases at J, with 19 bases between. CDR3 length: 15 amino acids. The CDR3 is CASSLSWPRPDTIYF. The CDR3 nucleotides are TGTGCCAGCAGTCTCTCCTGGCCCCGTCCCGACACCATATATTTT.

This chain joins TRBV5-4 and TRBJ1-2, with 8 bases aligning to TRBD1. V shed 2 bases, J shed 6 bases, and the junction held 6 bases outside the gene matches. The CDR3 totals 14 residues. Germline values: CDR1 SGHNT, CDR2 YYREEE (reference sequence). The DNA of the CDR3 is TGTGCCAGCAGCTTCAGGACAGGGATGAATGGCTACACCTTC. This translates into CASSFRTGMNGYTF. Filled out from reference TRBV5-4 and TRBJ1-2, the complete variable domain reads ETGVTQSPTHLIKTRGQQVTLRCSSQSGHNTVSWYQQALGQGPQFIFQYYREEENGRGNFPPRFSGLQFPNYSSELNVNALELDDSALYLCASSFRTGMNGYTFGSGTRLTVV.

CDR3 sequence: CASSYQEGAFEQFF. DNA of the CDR3: TGTGCCAGCAGTTACCAAGAGGGAGCCTTTGAGCAGTTCTTC. The chain combines TRBV6-5 with TRBJ2-1; tentatively, D is TRBD2 (5 bases). The V end lost 2 bases, the J end lost 9 bases, and 14 bases lay between the germline ends. CDR3 length: 14 residues. Per the germline V gene, CDR1 is MNHEY and CDR2 is SVGAGI.

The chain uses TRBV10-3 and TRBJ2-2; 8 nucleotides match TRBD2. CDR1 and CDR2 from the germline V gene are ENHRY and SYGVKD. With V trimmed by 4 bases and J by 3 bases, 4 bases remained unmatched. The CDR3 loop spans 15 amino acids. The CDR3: CAISVLGGDTGELFF. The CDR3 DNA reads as TGTGCCATCAGTGTACTCGGGGGGGACACCGGGGAGCTGTTTTTT.

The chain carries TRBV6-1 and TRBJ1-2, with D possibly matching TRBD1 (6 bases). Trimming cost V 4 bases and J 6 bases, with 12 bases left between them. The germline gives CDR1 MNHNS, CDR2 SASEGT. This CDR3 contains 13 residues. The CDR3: CASSGRTGNGYTF. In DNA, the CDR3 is TGTGCCAGCAGTGGGAGAACAGGGAATGGCTACACCTTC.

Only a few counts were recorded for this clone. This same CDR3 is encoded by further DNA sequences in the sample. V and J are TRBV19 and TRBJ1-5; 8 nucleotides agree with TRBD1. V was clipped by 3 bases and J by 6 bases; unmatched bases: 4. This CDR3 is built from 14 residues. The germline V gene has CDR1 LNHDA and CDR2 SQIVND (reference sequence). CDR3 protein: CASSITGGSQPQHF. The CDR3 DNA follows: TGTGCCAGTAGTATTACAGGGGGTAGTCAGCCCCAGCATTTT.

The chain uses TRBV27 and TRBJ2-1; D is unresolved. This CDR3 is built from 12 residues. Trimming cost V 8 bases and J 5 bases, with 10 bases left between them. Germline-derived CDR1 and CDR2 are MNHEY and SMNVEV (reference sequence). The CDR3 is CASWGVDNEQFF. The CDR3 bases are TGTGCCAGCTGGGGTGTGGACAATGAGCAGTTCTTC.

DNA of the CDR3: TGTGCCAGCAGCACAAGTGGGGGACAGGGAGGGGAAGGCTACACCTTC. Amino acid sequence: CASSTSGGQGGEGYTF. The V call is TRBV9, the J call TRBJ1-2, with 9 bases identical to TRBD1. The germline gives CDR1 SGDLS, CDR2 YYNGEE. With V trimmed by 4 bases and J by 8 bases, 15 bases remained unmatched. There are 16 residues in the CDR3.